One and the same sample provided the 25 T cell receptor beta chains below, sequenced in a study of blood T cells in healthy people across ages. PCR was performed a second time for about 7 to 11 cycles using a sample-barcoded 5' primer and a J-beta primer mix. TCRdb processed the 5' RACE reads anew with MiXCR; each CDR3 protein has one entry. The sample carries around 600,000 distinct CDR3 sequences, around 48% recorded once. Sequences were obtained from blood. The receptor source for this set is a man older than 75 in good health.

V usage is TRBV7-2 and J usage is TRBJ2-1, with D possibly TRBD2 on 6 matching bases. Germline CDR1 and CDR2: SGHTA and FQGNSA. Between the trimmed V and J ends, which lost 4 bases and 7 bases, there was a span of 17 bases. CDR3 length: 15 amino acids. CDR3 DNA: TGTGCCAGCAGCTCGGGACTGGGCGCAATGAATGAGCAGTTCTTC. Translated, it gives CASSSGLGAMNEQFF.

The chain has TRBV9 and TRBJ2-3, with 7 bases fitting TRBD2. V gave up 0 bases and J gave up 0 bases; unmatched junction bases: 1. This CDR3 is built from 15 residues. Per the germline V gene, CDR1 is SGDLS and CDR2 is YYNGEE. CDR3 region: CASSVAGLSTDTQYF. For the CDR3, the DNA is TGTGCCAGCAGCGTAGCGGGACTAAGCACAGATACGCAGTATTTT.

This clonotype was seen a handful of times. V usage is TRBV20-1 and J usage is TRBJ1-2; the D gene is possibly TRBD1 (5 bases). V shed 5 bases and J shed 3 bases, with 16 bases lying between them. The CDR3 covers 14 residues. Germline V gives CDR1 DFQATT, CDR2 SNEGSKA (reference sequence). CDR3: CSAPRVGVDYGYTF. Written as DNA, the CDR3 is TGCAGTGCTCCTAGGGTGGGGGTGGACTATGGCTACACCTTC.

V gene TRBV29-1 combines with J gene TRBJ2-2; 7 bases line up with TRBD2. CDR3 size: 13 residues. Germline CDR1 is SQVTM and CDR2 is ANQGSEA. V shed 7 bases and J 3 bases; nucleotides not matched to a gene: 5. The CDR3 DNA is TGCAGCGCTGGGAGGGCCGACACCGGGGAGCTGTTTTTT. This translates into CSAGRADTGELFF.

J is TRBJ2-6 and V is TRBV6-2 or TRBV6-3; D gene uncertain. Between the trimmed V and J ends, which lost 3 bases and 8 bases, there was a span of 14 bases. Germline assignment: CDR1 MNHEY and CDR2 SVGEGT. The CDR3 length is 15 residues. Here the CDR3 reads CASSYRQIYSNVLTF. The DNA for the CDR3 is TGTGCCAGCAGTTATCGGCAGATCTATTCCAACGTCCTGACTTTC.

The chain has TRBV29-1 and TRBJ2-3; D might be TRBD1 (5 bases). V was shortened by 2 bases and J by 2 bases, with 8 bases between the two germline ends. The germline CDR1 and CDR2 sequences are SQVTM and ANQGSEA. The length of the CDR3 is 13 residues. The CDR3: CSVEKGATDTQYF. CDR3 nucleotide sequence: TGCAGCGTTGAAAAAGGGGCCACAGATACGCAGTATTTT.

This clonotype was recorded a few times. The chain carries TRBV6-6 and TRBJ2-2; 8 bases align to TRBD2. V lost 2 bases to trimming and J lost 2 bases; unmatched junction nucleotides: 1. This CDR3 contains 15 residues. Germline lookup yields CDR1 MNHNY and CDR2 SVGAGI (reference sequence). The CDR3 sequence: CASSYSGSNTGELFF. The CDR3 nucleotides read TGTGCCAGCAGTTACAGCGGGAGTAACACCGGGGAGCTGTTTTTT.

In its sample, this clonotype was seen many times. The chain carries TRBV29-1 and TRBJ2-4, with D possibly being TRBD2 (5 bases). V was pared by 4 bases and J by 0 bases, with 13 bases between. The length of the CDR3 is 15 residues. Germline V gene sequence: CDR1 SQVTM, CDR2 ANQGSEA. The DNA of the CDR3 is TGCAGCGTTGTGGAGGCAGCCCTAGCCAAAAACATTCAGTACTTC. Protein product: CSVVEAALAKNIQYF.

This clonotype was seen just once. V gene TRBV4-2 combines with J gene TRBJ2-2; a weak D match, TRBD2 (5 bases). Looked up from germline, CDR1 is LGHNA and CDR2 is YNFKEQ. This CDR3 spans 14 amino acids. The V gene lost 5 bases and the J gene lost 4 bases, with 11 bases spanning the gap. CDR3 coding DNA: TGTGCCAGCAGCTACACGAGCGGCACCGGGGAGCTGTTTTTT. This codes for CASSYTSGTGELFF.

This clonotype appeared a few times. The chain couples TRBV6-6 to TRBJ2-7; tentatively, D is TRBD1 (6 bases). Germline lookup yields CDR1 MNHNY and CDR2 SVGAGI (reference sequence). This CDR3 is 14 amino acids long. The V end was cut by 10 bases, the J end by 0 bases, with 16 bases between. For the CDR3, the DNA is TGTGCCATCGGACCCTCGGGACACTCCTACGAGCAGTACTTC. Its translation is CAIGPSGHSYEQYF.

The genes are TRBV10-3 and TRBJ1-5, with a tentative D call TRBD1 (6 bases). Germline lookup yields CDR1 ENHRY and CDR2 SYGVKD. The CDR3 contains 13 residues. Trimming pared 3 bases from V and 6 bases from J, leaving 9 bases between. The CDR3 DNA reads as TGTGCCATCAGTGATGGGGGCGCTCAGCCCCAGCATTTT. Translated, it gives CAISDGGAQPQHF.

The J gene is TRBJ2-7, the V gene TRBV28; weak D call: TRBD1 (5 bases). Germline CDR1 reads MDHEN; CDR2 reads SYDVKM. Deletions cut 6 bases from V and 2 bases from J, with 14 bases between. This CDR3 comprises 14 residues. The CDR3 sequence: CASSLQGPTYEQYF. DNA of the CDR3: TGTGCCAGCAGCCTCCAGGGTCCCACCTACGAGCAGTACTTC.

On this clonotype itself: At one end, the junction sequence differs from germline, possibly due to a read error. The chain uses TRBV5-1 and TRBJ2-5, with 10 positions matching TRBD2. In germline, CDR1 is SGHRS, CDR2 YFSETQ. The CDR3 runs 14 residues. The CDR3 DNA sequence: TGCGCCAGCAGCCCTAGCGGGAGAAAAGAGACCCAGCACTTC. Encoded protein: CASSPSGRKETQHF.

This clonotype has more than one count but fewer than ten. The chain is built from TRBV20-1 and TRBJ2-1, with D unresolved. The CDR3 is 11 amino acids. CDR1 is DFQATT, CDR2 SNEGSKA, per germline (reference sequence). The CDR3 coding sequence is TGCAGGCTCGGCTCCTACAATGAGCAGTTCTTC. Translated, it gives CRLGSYNEQFF.

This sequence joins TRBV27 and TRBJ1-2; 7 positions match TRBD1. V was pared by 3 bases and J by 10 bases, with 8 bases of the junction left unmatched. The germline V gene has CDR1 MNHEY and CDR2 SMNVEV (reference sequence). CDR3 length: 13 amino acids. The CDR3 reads CASSFDRARDYTF. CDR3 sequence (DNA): TGTGCCAGCAGTTTTGACAGGGCTCGGGACTACACCTTC.

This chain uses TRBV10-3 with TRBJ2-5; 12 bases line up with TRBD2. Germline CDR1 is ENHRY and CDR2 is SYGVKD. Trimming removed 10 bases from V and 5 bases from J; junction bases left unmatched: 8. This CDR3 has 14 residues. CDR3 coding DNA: TGTGCCACAAGCGGGACTAGCGGGCGGGAGACCCAGTACTTC. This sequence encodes CATSGTSGRETQYF.

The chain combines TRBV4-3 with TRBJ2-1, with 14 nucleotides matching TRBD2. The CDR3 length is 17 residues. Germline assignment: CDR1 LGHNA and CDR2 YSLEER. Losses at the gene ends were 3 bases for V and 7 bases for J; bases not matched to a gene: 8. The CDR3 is CASSQGLGTSGSNEQFF. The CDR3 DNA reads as TGCGCCAGCAGCCAGGGCCTTGGGACTAGCGGGAGTAATGAGCAGTTCTTC.

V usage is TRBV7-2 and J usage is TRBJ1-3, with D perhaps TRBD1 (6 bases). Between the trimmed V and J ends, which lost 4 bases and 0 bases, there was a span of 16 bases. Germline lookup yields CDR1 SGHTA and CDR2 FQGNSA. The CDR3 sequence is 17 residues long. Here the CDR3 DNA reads TGTGCCAGCAGCTCCAATCCGGACAGCAGCTCTGGAAACACCATATATTTT. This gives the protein CASSSNPDSSSGNTIYF. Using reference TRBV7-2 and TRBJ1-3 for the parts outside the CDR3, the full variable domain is GAGVSQSPSNKVTEKGKDVELRCDPISGHTALYWYRQSLGQGLEFLIYFQGNSAPDKSGLPSDRFSAERTGGSVSTLTIQRTQQEDSAVYLCASSSNPDSSSGNTIYFGEGSWLTVV.

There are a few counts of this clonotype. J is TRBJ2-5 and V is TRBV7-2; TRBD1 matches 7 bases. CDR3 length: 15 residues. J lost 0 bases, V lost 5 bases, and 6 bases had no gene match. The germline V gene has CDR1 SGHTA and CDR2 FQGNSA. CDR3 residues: CASSQDRPYQETQYF. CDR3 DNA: TGTGCCAGCAGCCAGGACAGGCCCTACCAAGAGACCCAGTACTTC.

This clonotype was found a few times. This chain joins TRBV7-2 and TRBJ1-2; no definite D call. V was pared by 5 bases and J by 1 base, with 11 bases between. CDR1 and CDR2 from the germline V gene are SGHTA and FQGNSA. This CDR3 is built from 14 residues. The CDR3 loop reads CASSNRGSNYGYTF. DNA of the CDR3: TGTGCCAGCAGCAACAGAGGCAGTAACTATGGCTACACCTTC. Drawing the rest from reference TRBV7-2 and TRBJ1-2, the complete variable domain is GAGVSQSPSNKVTEKGKDVELRCDPISGHTALYWYRQSLGQGLEFLIYFQGNSAPDKSGLPSDRFSAERTGGSVSTLTIQRTQQEDSAVYLCASSNRGSNYGYTFGSGTRLTVV.

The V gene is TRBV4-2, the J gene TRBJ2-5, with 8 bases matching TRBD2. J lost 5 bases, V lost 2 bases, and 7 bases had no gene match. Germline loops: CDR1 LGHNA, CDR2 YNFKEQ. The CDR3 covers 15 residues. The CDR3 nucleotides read TGTGCCAGCAGCCAAAAGCGGGAGCCGAGGGAGACCCAGTACTTC. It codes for CASSQKREPRETQYF.

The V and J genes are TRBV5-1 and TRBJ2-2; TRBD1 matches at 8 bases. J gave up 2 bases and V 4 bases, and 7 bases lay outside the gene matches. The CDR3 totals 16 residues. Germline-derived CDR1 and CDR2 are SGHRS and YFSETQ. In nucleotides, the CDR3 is TGCGCCAGCAGCCCTCGTGCAGGGGGCAACACCGGGGAGCTGTTTTTT. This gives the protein CASSPRAGGNTGELFF.

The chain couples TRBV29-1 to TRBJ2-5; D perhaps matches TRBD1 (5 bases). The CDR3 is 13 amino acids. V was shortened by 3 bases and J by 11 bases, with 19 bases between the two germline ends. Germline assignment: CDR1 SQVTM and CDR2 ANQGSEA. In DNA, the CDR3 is TGCAGCGTTGAGGGCAGGGCTAACAATGAGCAGTACTTC. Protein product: CSVEGRANNEQYF.

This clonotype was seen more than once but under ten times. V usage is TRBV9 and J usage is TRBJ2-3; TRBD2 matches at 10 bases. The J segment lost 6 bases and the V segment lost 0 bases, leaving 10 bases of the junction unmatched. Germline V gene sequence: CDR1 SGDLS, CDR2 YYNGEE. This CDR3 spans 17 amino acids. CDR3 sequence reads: CASSVGPSGGVADTQYF. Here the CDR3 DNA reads TGTGCCAGCAGCGTAGGCCCTAGCGGGGGTGTAGCTGATACGCAGTATTTT.

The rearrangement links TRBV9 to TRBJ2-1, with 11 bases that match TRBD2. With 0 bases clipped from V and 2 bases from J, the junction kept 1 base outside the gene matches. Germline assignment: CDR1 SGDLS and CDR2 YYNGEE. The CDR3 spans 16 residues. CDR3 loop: CASSVEGLAAYNEQFF. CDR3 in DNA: TGTGCCAGCAGCGTAGAGGGACTAGCGGCCTACAATGAGCAGTTCTTC.